The rows below give T cell receptor beta chains drawn from one sample of a study of molecular identifiers for immune sequencing clone quantification. TCRdb recomputed calls from the PCR reads with MiXCR, one row per CDR3 protein. This table has under 600,000 distinct CDR3 sequences, around 23% appearing once. Sequencing used naive CD8+ T cells from blood, with Jurkat cell RNA spiked in. The receptors were gathered from a human donor in good health. Some libraries in this study had Jurkat cell RNA spiked in. Each CDR3 is given without its conserved first and last residue. A D gene is named only where the DNA matches it firmly. Clone size is shown for a subset of rows, as once, few, many or a class of expanded clone.

D: TRBD2; size: -; length: 16; J: TRBJ2-7; V: TRBV20-1; CDR3: SARSGTSGRGPDYEQY
D: -; size: -; length: 10; J: TRBJ1-6; V: TRBV28; CDR3: ASSPSGSPLH
D: -; size: -; length: 10; J: TRBJ2-7; V: TRBV29-1; CDR3: SVESGPYEQY
D: TRBD1; size: -; length: 13; J: TRBJ1-1; V: TRBV14; CDR3: ASSRGRGQDTEAF
D: TRBD2; size: -; length: 14; J: TRBJ2-2; V: TRBV4-3; CDR3: ASSQSLAENTGELF
D: -; size: -; length: 12; J: TRBJ2-2; V: TRBV21-1; CDR3: ASSKADDTGELF
D: -; size: few; length: 16; J: TRBJ2-4; V: TRBV7-7; CDR3: ASRLVEEKTLAKNIQY
D: -; size: -; length: 13; J: TRBJ2-7; V: TRBV10-3; CDR3: AISEPGDRTYEQY
D: TRBD2; size: few; length: 11; J: TRBJ2-7; V: TRBV27; CDR3: ASRAGLRYEQY
D: -; size: many; length: 11; J: TRBJ2-5; V: TRBV7-2; CDR3: ASRKGLQETQY
D: -; size: many; length: 9; J: TRBJ1-1; V: TRBV29-1; CDR3: SVGEGAEAF